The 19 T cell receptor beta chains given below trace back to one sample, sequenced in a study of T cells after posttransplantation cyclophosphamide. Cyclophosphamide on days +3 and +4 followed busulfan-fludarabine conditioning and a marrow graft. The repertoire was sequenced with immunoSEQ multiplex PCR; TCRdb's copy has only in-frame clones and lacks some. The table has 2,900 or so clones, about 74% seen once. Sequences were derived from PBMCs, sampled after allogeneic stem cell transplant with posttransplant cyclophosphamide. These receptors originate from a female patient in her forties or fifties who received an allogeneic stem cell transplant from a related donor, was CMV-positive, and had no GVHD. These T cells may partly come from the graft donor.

Here the CDR3 DNA reads TGTGCCAGCGCCCCACGGGGTCCTGGAAACACCATATATTTT. This codes for CASAPRGPGNTIYF. The chain is built from TRBV7-9 and TRBJ1-3; D call uncertain. The V end lost 8 bases, the J end lost 2 bases, and 13 bases lay between the germline ends. There are 14 residues in the CDR3. CDR1 SEHNR and CDR2 FQNEAQ come from the germline V gene (reference sequence).

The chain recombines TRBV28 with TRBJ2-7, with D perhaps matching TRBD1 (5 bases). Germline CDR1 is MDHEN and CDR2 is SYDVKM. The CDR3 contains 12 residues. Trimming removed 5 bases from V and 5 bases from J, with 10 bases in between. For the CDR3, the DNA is TGTGCCAGCAGTGATCTAGGGGACGAGCAGTACTTC. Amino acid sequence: CASSDLGDEQYF.

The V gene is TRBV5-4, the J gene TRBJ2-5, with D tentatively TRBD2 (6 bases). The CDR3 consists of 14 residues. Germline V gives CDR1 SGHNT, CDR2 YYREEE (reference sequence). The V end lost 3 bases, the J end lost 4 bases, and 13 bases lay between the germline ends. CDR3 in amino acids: CASSSDWRVETQYF. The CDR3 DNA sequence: TGTGCCAGCAGCTCTGATTGGAGGGTAGAGACCCAGTACTTC.

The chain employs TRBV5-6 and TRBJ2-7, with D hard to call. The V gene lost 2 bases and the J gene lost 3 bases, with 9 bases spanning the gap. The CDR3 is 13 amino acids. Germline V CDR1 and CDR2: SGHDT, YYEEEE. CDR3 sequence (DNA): TGTGCCAGCAGCTTACAGCCCAACTACGAGCAGTACTTC. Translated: CASSLQPNYEQYF.

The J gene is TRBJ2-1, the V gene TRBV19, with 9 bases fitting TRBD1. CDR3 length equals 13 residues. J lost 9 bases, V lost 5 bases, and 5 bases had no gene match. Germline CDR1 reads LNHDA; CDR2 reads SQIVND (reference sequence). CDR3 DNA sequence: TGTGCCAGTAGTTCAAGACAGGGGGGTGAGCAGTTCTTC. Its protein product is CASSSRQGGEQFF.

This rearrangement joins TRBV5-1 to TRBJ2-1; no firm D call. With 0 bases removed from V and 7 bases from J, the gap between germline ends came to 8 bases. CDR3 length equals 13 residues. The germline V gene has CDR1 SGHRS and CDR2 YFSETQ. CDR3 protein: CASSLGSQNEQFF. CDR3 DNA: TGCGCCAGCAGCTTGGGTAGTCAAAATGAGCAGTTCTTC. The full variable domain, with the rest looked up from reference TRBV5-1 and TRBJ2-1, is KAGVTQTPRYLIKTRGQQVTLSCSPISGHRSVSWYQQTPGQGLQFLFEYFSETQRNKGNFPGRFSGRQFSNSRSEMNVSTLELGDSALYLCASSLGSQNEQFFGPGTRLTVL.

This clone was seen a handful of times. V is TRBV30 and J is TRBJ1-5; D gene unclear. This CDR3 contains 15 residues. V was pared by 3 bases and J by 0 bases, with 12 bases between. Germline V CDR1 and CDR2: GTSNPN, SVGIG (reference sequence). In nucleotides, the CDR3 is TGTGCCTGGAGCCCCCGGCGGGTTAGCAATCAGCCCCAGCATTTT. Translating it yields CAWSPRRVSNQPQHF.

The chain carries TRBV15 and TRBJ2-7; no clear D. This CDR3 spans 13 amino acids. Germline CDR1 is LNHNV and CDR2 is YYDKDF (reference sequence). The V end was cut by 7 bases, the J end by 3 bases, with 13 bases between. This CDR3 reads CATNRGFGYEQYF. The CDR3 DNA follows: TGTGCCACCAACCGAGGCTTTGGCTACGAGCAGTACTTC.

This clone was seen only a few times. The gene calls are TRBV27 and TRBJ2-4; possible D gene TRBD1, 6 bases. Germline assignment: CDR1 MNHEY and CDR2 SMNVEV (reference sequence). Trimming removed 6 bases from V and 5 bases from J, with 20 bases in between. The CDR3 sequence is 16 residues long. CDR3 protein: CASRFSGVGFENIQYF. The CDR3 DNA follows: TGTGCCAGCAGATTTTCAGGGGTAGGGTTCGAAAACATTCAGTACTTC.

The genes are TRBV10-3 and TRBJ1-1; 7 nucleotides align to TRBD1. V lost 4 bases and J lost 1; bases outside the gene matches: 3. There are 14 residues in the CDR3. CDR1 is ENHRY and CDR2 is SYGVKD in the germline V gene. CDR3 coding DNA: TGTGCCATCAGTGGTACAGGGGAGAACACTGAAGCTTTCTTT. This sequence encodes CAISGTGENTEAFF.

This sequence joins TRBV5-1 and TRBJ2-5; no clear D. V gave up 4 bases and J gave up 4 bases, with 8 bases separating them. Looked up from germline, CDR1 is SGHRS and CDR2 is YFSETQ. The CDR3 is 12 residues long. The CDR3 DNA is TGCGCCAGCAGCGTTACAGCAGAGACCCAGTACTTC. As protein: CASSVTAETQYF. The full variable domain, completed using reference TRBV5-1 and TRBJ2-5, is KAGVTQTPRYLIKTRGQQVTLSCSPISGHRSVSWYQQTPGQGLQFLFEYFSETQRNKGNFPGRFSGRQFSNSRSEMNVSTLELGDSALYLCASSVTAETQYFGPGTRLLVL.

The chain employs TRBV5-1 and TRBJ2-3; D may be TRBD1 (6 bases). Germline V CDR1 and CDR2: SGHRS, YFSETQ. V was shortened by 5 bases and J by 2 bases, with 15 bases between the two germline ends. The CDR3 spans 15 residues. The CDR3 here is CASRLRQETTDTQYF. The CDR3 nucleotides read TGCGCCAGCAGGTTACGACAGGAGACCACAGATACGCAGTATTTT.

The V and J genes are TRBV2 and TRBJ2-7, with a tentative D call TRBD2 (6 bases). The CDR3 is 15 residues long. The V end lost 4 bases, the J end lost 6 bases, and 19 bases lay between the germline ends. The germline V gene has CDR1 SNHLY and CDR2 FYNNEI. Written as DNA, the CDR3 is TGTGCCAGCAGTGGAATGGGGGGACCTTTGGGCGAGCAGTACTTC. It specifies CASSGMGGPLGEQYF. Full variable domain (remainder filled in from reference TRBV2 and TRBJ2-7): EPEVTQTPSHQVTQMGQEVILRCVPISNHLYFYWYRQILGQKVEFLVSFYNNEISEKSEIFDDQFSVERPDGSNFTLKIRSTKLEDSAMYFCASSGMGGPLGEQYFGPGTRLTVT.

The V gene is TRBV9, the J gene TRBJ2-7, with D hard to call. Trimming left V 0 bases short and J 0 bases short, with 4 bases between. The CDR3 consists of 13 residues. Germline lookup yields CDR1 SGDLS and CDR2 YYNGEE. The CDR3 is CASSVDGSYEQYF. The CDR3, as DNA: TGTGCCAGCAGCGTAGACGGCTCCTACGAGCAGTACTTC.

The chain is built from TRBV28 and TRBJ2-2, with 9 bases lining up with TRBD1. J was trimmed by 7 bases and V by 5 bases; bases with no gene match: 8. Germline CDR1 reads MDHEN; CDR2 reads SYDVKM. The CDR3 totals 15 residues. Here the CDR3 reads CASSPDRGGIGELFF. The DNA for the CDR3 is TGTGCCAGCAGTCCTGACAGGGGGGGCATCGGGGAGCTGTTTTTT.

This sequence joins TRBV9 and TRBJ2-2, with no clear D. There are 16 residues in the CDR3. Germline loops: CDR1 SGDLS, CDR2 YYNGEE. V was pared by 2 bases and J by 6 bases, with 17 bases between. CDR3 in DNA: TGTGCCAGCAGCGTCCGAGCCGAACCGGGTTCCGGGGAGCTGTTTTTT. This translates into CASSVRAEPGSGELFF.

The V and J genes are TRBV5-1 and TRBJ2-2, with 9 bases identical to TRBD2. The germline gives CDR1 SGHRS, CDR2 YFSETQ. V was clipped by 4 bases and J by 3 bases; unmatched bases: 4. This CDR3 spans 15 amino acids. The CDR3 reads CASSVSGGDTGELFF. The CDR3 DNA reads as TGCGCCAGCAGCGTTAGCGGGGGAGACACCGGGGAGCTGTTTTTT.

For the CDR3, the DNA is TGTGCCAGCAGTTTAGCAGGGCTCTATGGCTACACCTTC. Encoded protein: CASSLAGLYGYTF. V is TRBV28 and J is TRBJ1-2; D perhaps matches TRBD1 (5 bases). The germline V gene has CDR1 MDHEN and CDR2 SYDVKM. The V end was cut by 2 bases, the J end by 4 bases, with 8 bases between. The CDR3 loop spans 13 amino acids.

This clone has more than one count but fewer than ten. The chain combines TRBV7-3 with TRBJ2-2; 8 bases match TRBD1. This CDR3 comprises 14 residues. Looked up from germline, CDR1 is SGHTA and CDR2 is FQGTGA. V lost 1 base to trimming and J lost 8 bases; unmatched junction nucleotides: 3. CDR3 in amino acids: CASSLSGTGGELFF. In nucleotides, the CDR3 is TGTGCCAGCAGCTTAAGTGGGACAGGAGGGGAGCTGTTTTTT.